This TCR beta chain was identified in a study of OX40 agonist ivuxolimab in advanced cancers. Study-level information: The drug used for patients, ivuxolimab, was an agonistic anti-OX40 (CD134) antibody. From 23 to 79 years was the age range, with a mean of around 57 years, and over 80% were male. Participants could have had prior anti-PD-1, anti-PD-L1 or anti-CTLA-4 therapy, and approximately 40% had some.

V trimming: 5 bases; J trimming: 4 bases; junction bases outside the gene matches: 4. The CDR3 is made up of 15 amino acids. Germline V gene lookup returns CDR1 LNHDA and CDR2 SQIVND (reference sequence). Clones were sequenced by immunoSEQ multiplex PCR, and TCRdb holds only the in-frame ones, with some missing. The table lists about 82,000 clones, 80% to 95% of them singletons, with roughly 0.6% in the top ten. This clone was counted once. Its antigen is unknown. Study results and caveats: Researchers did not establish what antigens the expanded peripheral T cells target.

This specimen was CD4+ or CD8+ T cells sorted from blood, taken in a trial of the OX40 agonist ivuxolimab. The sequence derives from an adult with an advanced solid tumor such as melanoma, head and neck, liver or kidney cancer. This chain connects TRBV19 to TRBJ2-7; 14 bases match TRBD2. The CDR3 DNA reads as TGTGCCAGTAGTTCGGGGACTAGCGGGAGTTACGAGCAGTACTTC. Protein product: CASSSGTSGSYEQYF.